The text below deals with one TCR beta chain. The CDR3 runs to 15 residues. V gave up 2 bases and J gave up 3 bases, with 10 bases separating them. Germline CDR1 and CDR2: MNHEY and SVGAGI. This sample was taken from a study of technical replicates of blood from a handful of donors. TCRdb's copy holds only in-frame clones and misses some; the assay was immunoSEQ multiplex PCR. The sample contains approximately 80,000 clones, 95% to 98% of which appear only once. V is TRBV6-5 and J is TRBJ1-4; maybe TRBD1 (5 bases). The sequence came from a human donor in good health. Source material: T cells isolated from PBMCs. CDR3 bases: TGTGCCAGCAGTTACCGACCAGGGCCTAATGAAAAACTGTTTTTT. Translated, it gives CASSYRPGPNEKLFF.